The present T cell receptor (beta chain) was sequenced within a study of cytomegalovirus exposure and HLA in healthy donors. Study outcomes and limitations: Presence/absence analysis assumed near-uniform sequencing depth across donors. Researchers catalogued roughly 170 TCR beta chains as cytomegalovirus-associated.

V lost 6 bases to trimming and J lost 4 bases, with 13 bases between them. Germline CDR1 and CDR2: MNHNS and SASEGT. The length of the CDR3 is 14 residues. This clone occurred a few times. Antigen specificity is unknown. It was with 60 Vbeta and 13 Jbeta primers that the PCR ran. Method: immunoSEQ multiplex PCR; TCRdb's copy keeps in-frame clones and lacks some. This table has around 220,000 clones, more than 60% appearing once. The sequence derives from a woman in her thirties in good health and CMV-seronegative. V usage is TRBV6-1 and J usage is TRBJ1-3; possibly TRBD1 for D (5 bases). Input material: PBMCs. CDR3 region: CASSKDSAGNTIYF. The CDR3 DNA reads as TGTGCCAGCAGCAAAGACAGTGCCGGAAACACCATATATTTT.